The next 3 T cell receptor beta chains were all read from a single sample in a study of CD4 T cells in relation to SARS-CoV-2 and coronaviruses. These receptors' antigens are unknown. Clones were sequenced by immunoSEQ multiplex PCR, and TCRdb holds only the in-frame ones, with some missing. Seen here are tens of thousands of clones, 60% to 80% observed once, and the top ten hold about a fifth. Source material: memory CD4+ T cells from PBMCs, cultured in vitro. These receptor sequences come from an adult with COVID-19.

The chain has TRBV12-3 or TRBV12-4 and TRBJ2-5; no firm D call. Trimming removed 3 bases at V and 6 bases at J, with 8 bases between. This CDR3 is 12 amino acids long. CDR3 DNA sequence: TGTGCCAGCAGTTTCGGCAGTCAGACCCAGTACTTC. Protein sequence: CASSFGSQTQYF.

The CDR3, as DNA: TGTGCCAGCAGTAATTCAGTGGGCGATGAGCAGTTCTTC. Protein: CASSNSVGDEQFF. This chain joins TRBV6-5 and TRBJ2-1; no reliable D call. V gave up 5 bases and J gave up 8 bases, with 13 bases separating them. Per the germline V gene, CDR1 is MNHEY and CDR2 is SVGAGI. CDR3 size: 13 residues.

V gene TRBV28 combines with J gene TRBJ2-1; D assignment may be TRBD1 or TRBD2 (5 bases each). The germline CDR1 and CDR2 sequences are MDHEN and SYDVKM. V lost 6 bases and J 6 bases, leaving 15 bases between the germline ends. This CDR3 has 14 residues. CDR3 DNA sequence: TGTGCCAGCAGCCGTGGGGGATCCGTCAATGAGCAGTTCTTC. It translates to CASSRGGSVNEQFF.